This T cell receptor (beta chain) was sequenced during a study of technical replicates of blood from a few donors. The protocol was immunoSEQ multiplex PCR, while the TCRdb copy is restricted to in-frame clones and leaves out a portion. The sample consists of some 70,000 clones, about 90% of them appearing once. Trimming took off 5 bases at V and 4 bases at J, with 23 bases between the two ends. CDR1 is SGHTA and CDR2 is FQGNSA in the germline V gene. The CDR3 is 17 amino acids. The sequence was collected from a human donor in good health. The V call is TRBV7-2, the J call TRBJ1-2, with a possible D match to TRBD1 (6 bases). The sequenced sample consisted of T cells isolated from PBMCs. The CDR3, as DNA: TGTGCCAGCAGCCTAGAAGCCAGCCGGACAGTGCCCTATGGCTACACCTTC. As protein: CASSLEASRTVPYGYTF.